This T cell receptor beta chain derives from a study of blood T cell repertoires in COVID-19. Turning to the study itself: Sites in the United States, Italy and Spain provided acute and convalescent COVID-19 samples. T cells, B-cell-depleted T cells, or PBMCs provided the cDNA or gDNA that served as material.

Authors' methods: Scientists estimated how many nucleated cells there were by amplifying reference gene primers. Sequencing used immunoSEQ multiplex PCR; TCRdb keeps in-frame clones, though not all of them. That table supplies the V and J calls and clone size; D and trimming were determined from the DNA. The sample carries about 190,000 clones, about 90% recorded once. Germline CDR1 MNHEY, CDR2 SVGEGT. There are 14 residues in the CDR3. Trimming took 5 bases from V and 1 from J; bases not matched to a gene: 4. The sample consisted of peripheral blood. The chain employs TRBV6-2 or TRBV6-3 and TRBJ2-5; TRBD1 matches 7 bases. The origin of this receptor is a man younger than 30 with active or convalescent COVID-19. CDR3 bases: TGTGCCAGCAGTGATGGGACAGCCCAAGAGACCCAGTACTTC. Translated, it gives CASSDGTAQETQYF.